This T cell receptor (beta chain) is drawn from a study of cytomegalovirus exposure and HLA in healthy donors. In the study overall: Unique TCRs numbering some 93 million, obtained from HLA-typed donors, made up an early data release.

Regarding this clone: The antigen remains unidentified.

It was with 60 Vbeta and 13 Jbeta primers that the PCR ran. The protocol was immunoSEQ multiplex PCR, while the TCRdb copy is restricted to in-frame clones and leaves out a portion. This table holds around 190,000 clones, roughly 85% found once. Study outcomes and limitations: Cytomegalovirus status was reportedly diagnosed by the classifier with high specificity and sensitivity. Researchers reported that three CMV-associated chains were confirmed in vitro as CMV antigen-specific.

Healthy individuals who donated bone marrow served as the donors. This CDR3 is 14 amino acids long. CDR1 SGHVS and CDR2 FQNEAQ come from the germline V gene. V lost 5 bases to trimming and J lost 4 bases; unmatched junction nucleotides: 5. The receptor was isolated from a woman between 50 and 59 years old in good health and CMV-seronegative. Sequenced: PBMCs. The chain joins TRBV7-8 to TRBJ1-2, with 9 bases lining up with TRBD1. The CDR3 nucleotides read TGTGCCAGCAGCCGGGGACAGGGCAGCTATGGCTACACCTTC. Its translation is CASSRGQGSYGYTF.